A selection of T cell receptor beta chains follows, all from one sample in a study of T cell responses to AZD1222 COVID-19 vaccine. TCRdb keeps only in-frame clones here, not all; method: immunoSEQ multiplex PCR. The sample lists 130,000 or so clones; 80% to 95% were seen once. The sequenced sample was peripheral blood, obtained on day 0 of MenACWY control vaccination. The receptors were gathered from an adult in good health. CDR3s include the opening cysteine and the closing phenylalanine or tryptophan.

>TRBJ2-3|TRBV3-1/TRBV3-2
CASSQRTVVTDTQYF
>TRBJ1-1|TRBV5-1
CASSLAGAGGYEAFF
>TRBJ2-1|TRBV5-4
CASSITSRDEQFF
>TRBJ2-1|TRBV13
CASSLGSGGAHHNEQFF
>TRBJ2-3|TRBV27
CASSLWASGTGTDTQYF
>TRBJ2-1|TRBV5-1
CASSLGAGAYNEQFF
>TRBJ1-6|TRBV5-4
CASSLGPGQASGSPLHF
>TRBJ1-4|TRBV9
CASSVSAKRGGKTNEKLFF
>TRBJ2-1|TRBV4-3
CASSPGTLVDEQFF
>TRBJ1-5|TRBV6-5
CASSYKTDSNQPQHF
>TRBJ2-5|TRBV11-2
CASSLSDGAEETQYF
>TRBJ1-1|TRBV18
CASSPGIGITEAFF
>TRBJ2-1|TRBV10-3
CAINRDGGSSYNEQFF
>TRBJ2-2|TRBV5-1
CASSWTGYTGELFF
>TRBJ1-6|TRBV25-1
CASSGREHSPLHF
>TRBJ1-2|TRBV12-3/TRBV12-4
CASILNRVGYTF
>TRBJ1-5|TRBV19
CASSIGTGGNQPQHF
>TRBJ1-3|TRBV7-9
CASSLTRDTNSGNTIYF
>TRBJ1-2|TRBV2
CASSPQTGIIYGYTF
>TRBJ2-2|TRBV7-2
CASSLRGVGELFF
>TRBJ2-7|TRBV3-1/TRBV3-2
CASSQVGGPLEQYF
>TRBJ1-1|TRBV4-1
CASSQVDSYIHSAFF
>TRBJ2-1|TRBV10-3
CAISEPRGLANEQFF
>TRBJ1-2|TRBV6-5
CANKSDRGQDGYTF
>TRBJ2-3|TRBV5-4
CASSSAGGPDTQYF
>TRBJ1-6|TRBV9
CASSVDSLGSPLHF
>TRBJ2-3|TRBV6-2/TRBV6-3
CASSSQRVLDTQYF
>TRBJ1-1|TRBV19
CASRTGSTEAFF
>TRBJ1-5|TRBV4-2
CASSQDNQYSNQPQHF
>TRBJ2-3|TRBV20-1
CSSPMGFTQYF
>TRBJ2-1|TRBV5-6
CASSWDSRVGNEQFF
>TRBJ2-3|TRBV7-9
CASSHPTSGRRTDTQYF
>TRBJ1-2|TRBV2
CASSSQGSDYGYTF
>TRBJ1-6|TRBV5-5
CASSKTPTNSPLHF
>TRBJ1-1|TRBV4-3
CASSQVSYRDSTEAFF
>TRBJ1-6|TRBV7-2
CASSLAQVPNSPLHF
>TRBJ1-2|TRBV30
CACISPLRQGYTF
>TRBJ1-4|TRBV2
CASSNRVLNEKLFF
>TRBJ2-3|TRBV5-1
CASSLGTGLAGADTQYF
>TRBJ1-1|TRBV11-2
CASSRQGPWEAFF
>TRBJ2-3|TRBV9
CASSVGRRELDTQYF
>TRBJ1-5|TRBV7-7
CASSFRPQHF
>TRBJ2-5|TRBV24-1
CATSGEWWDTPETQYF
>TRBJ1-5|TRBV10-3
CAIIYRGSLPQHF
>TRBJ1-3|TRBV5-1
CASSQSGSSGNTIYF
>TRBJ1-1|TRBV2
CASSEGLNYEAFF
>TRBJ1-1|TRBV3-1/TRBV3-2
CASSQVAGGTEAFF
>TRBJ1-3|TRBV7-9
CASIKQGAGDTIYF
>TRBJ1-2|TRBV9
CASSGKGLHYGYTF
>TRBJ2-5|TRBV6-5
CASSPGIRETQYF
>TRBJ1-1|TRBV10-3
CAISPEGGTEAFF
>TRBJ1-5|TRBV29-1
CSVDGRRASNQPQHF
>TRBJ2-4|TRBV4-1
CASSQGRGDGNIQYF
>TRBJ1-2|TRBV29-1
CSVEVTGESGYTF
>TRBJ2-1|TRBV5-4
CASSSGQGNEQFF
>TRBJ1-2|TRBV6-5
CASSWDRGTGYTF